This record looks at one T cell receptor beta chain sequence and its context. Although they were nominally healthy when sampled, donors likely had unrecorded immune exposures. The sample belongs to a study of cytomegalovirus exposure and HLA in healthy donors. The CDR3 totals 14 residues. The germline V and J ends were trimmed by 1 base and 3 bases, with 7 bases remaining between them. Germline CDR1 and CDR2: SGHVS and FNYEAQ. Researchers ran the PCR with 60 Vbeta and 13 Jbeta primers. Assay: immunoSEQ multiplex PCR; the TCRdb copy retains only in-frame clones and omits some. This table holds roughly 99,000 clones, 82% found once.

This sequence originates from a man younger than 40 in good health and CMV-seropositive. Material: PBMCs. The chain uses TRBV7-6 and TRBJ1-3; D might be TRBD1 (5 bases). CDR3 protein: CASSLGGGGNTIYF. The CDR3 region has the DNA TGTGCCAGCAGCTTAGGGGGCGGTGGAAACACCATATATTTT.